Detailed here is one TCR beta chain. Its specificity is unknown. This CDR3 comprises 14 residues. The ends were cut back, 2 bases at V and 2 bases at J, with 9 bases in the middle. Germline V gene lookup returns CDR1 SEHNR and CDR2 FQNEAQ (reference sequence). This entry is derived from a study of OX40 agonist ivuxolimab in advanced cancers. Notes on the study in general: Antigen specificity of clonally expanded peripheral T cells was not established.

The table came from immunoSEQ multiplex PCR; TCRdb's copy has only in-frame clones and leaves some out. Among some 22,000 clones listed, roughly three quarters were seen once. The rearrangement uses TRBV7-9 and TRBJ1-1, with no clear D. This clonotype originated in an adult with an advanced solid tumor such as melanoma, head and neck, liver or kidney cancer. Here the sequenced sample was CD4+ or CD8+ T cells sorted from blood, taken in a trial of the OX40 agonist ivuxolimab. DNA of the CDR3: TGTGCCAGCAGCTTAAGCCAGACTAACACTGAAGCTTTCTTT. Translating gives CASSLSQTNTEAFF.